The 11 T cell receptor beta chains below all came from one sample that was sequenced in a study of T cells expressing NK-cell markers. From its re-call of the 5' RACE reads, TCRdb lists each CDR3 protein once, without DNA. Its clone listing holds under 600,000 distinct CDR3 sequences. Sequenced: blood T cells: a sorted CD56 or NKG2C T cell subset, CD4+ or CD8+ T cells, or bulk PBMC T cells (not recorded which). These receptors were taken from a woman in her fifties or sixties in good health.

The V gene is TRBV7-9, the J gene TRBJ2-3. The CDR3 is made up of 15 amino acids. CDR1 and CDR2 (germline): SEHNR, FQNEAQ (reference sequence). The chain's CDR3 is CASSLAVALTDTQYF.

The chain couples TRBV20-1 to TRBJ2-3; TCRdb calls TRBD2, which cannot be checked without DNA. The CDR3 covers 17 residues. Germline CDR1 DFQATT, CDR2 SNEGSKA (reference sequence). The CDR3 reads CSATSGQPTVGTDTQYF.

This chain joins TRBV2 and TRBJ2-1; TCRdb picks TRBD2, but there is no DNA to check that call. This CDR3 is 16 amino acids long. The germline CDR1 and CDR2 sequences are SNHLY and FYNNEI. The CDR3 protein is CASSEALLADNNEQFF.

The genes are TRBV6-2 or TRBV6-3 and TRBJ2-1; as DNA is missing, the TRBD2 call by TCRdb cannot be tested. The length of the CDR3 is 15 residues. Germline V CDR1 and CDR2: MNHEY, SVGEGT. CDR3 loop: CASTEGLADILEQFF.

The chain combines TRBV4-1 with TRBJ2-3; TCRdb proposes TRBD2, but this gene call is untestable without DNA. Germline values: CDR1 MGHRA, CDR2 YSYEKL. This CDR3 is 16 amino acids long. CDR3 loop: CASSQVTTSGRDTQYF.

The chain joins TRBV6-1 to TRBJ2-5; TCRdb's D call of TRBD1 is untestable without DNA. Germline V gives CDR1 MNHNS, CDR2 SASEGT. The CDR3 runs to 15 residues. The CDR3: CASSEARGPGGTQYF.

The V call is TRBV6-2 or TRBV6-3, the J call TRBJ2-2; without DNA, the TCRdb call of TRBD2 cannot be checked. CDR3 size: 14 residues. The germline gives CDR1 MNHEY, CDR2 SVGEGT. CDR3 amino acids: CASSYLASTGELFF.

The rearrangement uses TRBV5-1 and TRBJ1-5; TCRdb's D call of TRBD1 is untestable without DNA. This CDR3 contains 16 residues. Germline loops: CDR1 SGHRS, CDR2 YFSETQ. CDR3 residues: CASSLGGDRALRSQHF.

The CDR3 reads CASLFEGAGGYTF. V is TRBV2 and J is TRBJ1-2; TCRdb outputs TRBD1, but without DNA this stays unchecked. This CDR3 spans 13 amino acids. Looked up from germline, CDR1 is SNHLY and CDR2 is FYNNEI.

This chain links TRBV12-3 or TRBV12-4 with TRBJ2-2; TCRdb picks TRBD1, but there is no DNA to check that call. The CDR3 has 16 residues. CDR3 amino acids: CASSFWGGPLGGELFF.

The J gene is TRBJ2-5, the V gene TRBV15. CDR1 and CDR2 from the germline V gene are LNHNV and YYDKDF (reference sequence). The length of the CDR3 is 16 residues. CDR3 loop: CATSRDVGWSDGTQYF.